This T cell receptor beta chain was retrieved from a study of CD8 T cells in ankylosing spondylitis. Whole-study findings and limits: A TCR beta motif of about 8 highly homologous variants seemed to mark ankylosing spondylitis blood.

TCRdb redid the calling of the 5' RACE reads with MiXCR, one entry per CDR3 protein. The table records about 250,000 distinct CDR3 sequences, about 10% of them present only once. This CDR3 is 16 amino acids long. Trimming removed 8 bases from V and 2 bases from J; junction bases left unmatched: 8. Germline CDR1 MNHNS, CDR2 SASEGT. This clonotype was counted a few times. The antigen is undetermined. V and J are TRBV6-1 and TRBJ2-6; TRBD1 agrees at 8 bases. This clonotype was obtained from a male donor with ankylosing spondylitis or in good health (not recorded which). Input material: blood, either unsorted or a sorted T cell fraction (not recorded which). This CDR3 reads CASRDRLEPGANVLTF. Written as DNA, the CDR3 is TGTGCCAGCCGGGACAGGTTGGAACCTGGGGCCAACGTCCTGACTTTC.